Listed below are T cell receptor beta chains from one sample, sequenced in a study of blood T cell repertoires in COVID-19. Using immunoSEQ multiplex PCR, the repertoire was profiled, and TCRdb retains in-frame clones only, with some absent. Seen here are 100,000 to 150,000 clones, 65% to 90% observed once, and the top ten hold about 6.9%. Sequenced input: peripheral blood. The receptors come from a man aged 80 or over with active or convalescent COVID-19. CDR3s include the opening cysteine and the closing phenylalanine or tryptophan. A D gene is named only where the DNA matches it firmly.

TRBV7-5	TRBJ2-3	NA	TGTGTCAGAAGCTTTCATAGCGGGGATGGCACAGATACGCAGTATTTT	CVRSFHSGDGTDTQYF
TRBV28	TRBJ2-3	TRBD2	TGTGCCAGCAGTTTAACCGGATACGGACTAGCGGGGGGGTCAGATACGCAGTATTTT	CASSLTGYGLAGGSDTQYF
TRBV29-1	TRBJ2-7	NA	TGCAGCGTGGCGGTCGGGGTAACCGCGTCTCCTAAGAACTACGAGCAGTACTTC	CSVAVGVTASPKNYEQYF
TRBV27	TRBJ1-2	NA	TGTGCCAGCAGTTTAGCGAGGGTCGGCTATGGCTACACCTTC	CASSLARVGYGYTF
TRBV7-8	TRBJ1-1	TRBD1	TGTGCCAGCAGCTTACTGACAGGGAATGTGGTTGACACTGAAGCTTTCTTT	CASSLLTGNVVDTEAFF
TRBV4-2	TRBJ2-3	TRBD2	TGTGCCAGCAGCCTCCAGGGAGGGCGGGCGGACGGGGCAGATACGCAGTATTTT	CASSLQGGRADGADTQYF
TRBV29-1	TRBJ2-1	NA	TGCAGCGTACTGAGCTCCTACAATGAGCAGTTCTTC	CSVLSSYNEQFF
TRBV5-6	TRBJ1-1	TRBD1	TGTGCCAGCAGCGGGAGGACAGGGGGCAAGGGCACTGAAGCTTTCTTT	CASSGRTGGKGTEAFF
TRBV6-5	TRBJ1-1	TRBD1	TGTGCCAGCAGGCTAGGACAGGCGAACACTGAAGCTTTCTTT	CASRLGQANTEAFF
TRBV6-2/TRBV6-3	TRBJ1-5	NA	TGTGCCAGCAGTTACTCGTCCTCCAGGGTCAATCAGCCCCAGCATTTT	CASSYSSSRVNQPQHF
TRBV6-2/TRBV6-3	TRBJ2-1	NA	TGTGCCAGCAGTTACTCGACTTTTAGCTCCTACAATGAGCAGTTCTTC	CASSYSTFSSYNEQFF
TRBV7-3	TRBJ2-2	TRBD2	TGTGCCAGCAGCTCGGTGATAGCGGGAGTTACCGGGGAGCTGTTTTTT	CASSSVIAGVTGELFF
TRBV7-2	TRBJ1-1	NA	TGTGCCAGCAGCCCGGCTAGGTGGATGAACACTGAAGCTTTCTTT	CASSPARWMNTEAFF
TRBV7-2	TRBJ2-2	TRBD2	TGTGCCAGCAGCTTAAGAGCGGGAGGGGACACCGGGGAGCTGTTTTTT	CASSLRAGGDTGELFF
TRBV7-2	TRBJ2-1	TRBD2	TGTGCCAGCAGCTCCCTAGCGGGAGGGAGCAATGAGCAGTTCTTC	CASSSLAGGSNEQFF
TRBV7-8	TRBJ1-2	NA	TGTGCCAGCAGCAGGACAGAAAACTATGGCTACACCTTC	CASSRTENYGYTF
TRBV11-3	TRBJ2-2	NA	TGTGCCAGCAGCTTAGCAGAGGGCAGTTTATGGCGACACACCGGGGAGCTGTTTTTT	CASSLAEGSLWRHTGELFF
TRBV7-2	TRBJ2-7	NA	TGTGCCAGCAGCCCCAGAGGGGGTAGCAGCTACGAGCAGTACTTC	CASSPRGGSSYEQYF
TRBV20-1	TRBJ2-1	TRBD2	TGCAGTGCTAGTTACGGTAGCGGGAGCTCAAATGAGCAGTTCTTC	CSASYGSGSSNEQFF
TRBV5-1	TRBJ2-3	TRBD2	TGCGCCAGCAGCCCCGGGACTAGCGGGGTCACAGATACGCAGTATTTT	CASSPGTSGVTDTQYF